Listed here are 10 T cell receptor beta chains from one sample, sequenced in a study of tissue T cells after allogeneic stem cell transplantation. Stated time point: mouse harvest day 14 after allogeneic transplant. Tail vein injection delivered 10^7 T-cell-depleted bone marrow cells and 10^6 splenic CD5+ T cells. The table came from immunoSEQ multiplex PCR; TCRdb's copy has only in-frame clones and leaves some out. The repertoire includes approximately 7,500 clones, 36% of them detected once, and approximately 6.3% sits in the top ten. The sample consisted of skin. These receptors came from a female BALB/c mouse given C57BL/6 T cells with graft-versus-host disease after an allogeneic hematopoietic cell transplant.

In the case of this clone: Mouse names are used for the genes. The read ends 1 residue shy of where the CDR3 ends; the end is completed using the germline J gene. The chain combines TRBV31 with TRBJ1-6; a possible D gene is TRBD1 (6 bases). TRBJ1-6 is an ORF; its function is uncertain. CDR1 is GKSSPN and CDR2 is SITVG in the germline V gene. Deletions cut 0 bases from V and 10 bases from J, with 13 bases between. CDR3 length: 14 residues. The CDR3 DNA, read in part, is TGTGCCTGGAGTCTAGGGGGGGGCGGATCGCCCCTCTAC. Amino acid sequence: CAWSLGGGGSPLY. The CDR3 as a whole reads CAWSLGGGGSPLYF.

A remark on this clone: Gene and germline names: mouse. The sequenced fragment ends 1 residue before the CDR3 boundary, so the rest is inferred from the germline J gene. The chain joins TRBV16 to TRBJ1-1; no firm D call. The CDR3 is made up of 13 amino acids. The germline V gene has CDR1 SGHSA and CDR2 FRNQAP. Trimming stripped 3 bases from V and 1 base from J, with 6 bases between. CDR3 region: CASSFNRNTEVFF. Incomplete CDR3 DNA: TGTGCAAGCAGCTTCAACAGAAACACAGAAGTCTTC.

Within the sample, this clone is medium-sized. Genes here carry mouse names. The CDR3 goes on 1 residue after the read ends, and that part is filled in from the germline J gene. This chain joins TRBV2 and TRBJ2-2; perhaps TRBD2 as D (6 bases). The CDR3 has 13 residues. Germline CDR1 LGHNA, CDR2 YSYQKL. The V end was cut by 0 bases, the J end by 7 bases, with 6 bases between. The part of the CDR3 DNA that was read is TGTGCCAGCAGCCAAGAGGGGGGCGGGCAGCTCTAC. Protein: CASSQEGGGQLY. The whole CDR3 is CASSQEGGGQLYF.

Remarks on this clone: All gene names here are mouse names. Sequencing ends 1 residue short of the CDR3 end; the germline J gene provides the rest. The chain is built from TRBV23 and TRBJ2-3. Germline loops: CDR1 KGHTA, CDR2 FQNQQP. The length of the CDR3 is 13 residues. The CDR3 reads CSSSRTGAETLYF. The CDR3 DNA, read in part, is TGCTCCAGCAGTCGGACGGGTGCAGAAACGCTGTAT.

Remarks on this clone: Gene names refer to mouse genes. The DNA read from the CDR3 is TGTGCCAGCAGTCCCCGTGGGGGCTACACCGGGCAGCTCTAC. Translating it yields CASSPRGGYTGQLY. The CDR3 reads in full as CASSPRGGYTGQLYF. The rearrangement joins TRBV24 to TRBJ2-2; D is possibly TRBD1 or TRBD2 (6 bases each). The CDR3 goes on 1 residue after the read ends, and that part is filled in from the germline J gene. The CDR3 loop spans 15 amino acids. The germline gives CDR1 KGHTA, CDR2 FRNEEI. The V end lost 4 bases, the J end lost 3 bases, and 12 bases lay between the germline ends.

Comment on this clone: Mouse gene names apply. The DNA ends 1 residue before the CDR3 does, and the rest of the CDR3 is filled in from the germline J gene. This chain connects TRBV2 to TRBJ1-4; 11 bases are a match to TRBD1. The CDR3 length is 16 residues. Germline V gene lookup returns CDR1 LGHNA and CDR2 YSYQKL. V dropped 1 base and J dropped 3; count of bases not matched to a gene: 1. The covered CDR3 bases are TGTGCCAGCAGCCAAGGGGGACAGGGGGCCAACGAAAGATTATTT. Its protein product is CASSQGGQGANERLF. The full CDR3 is CASSQGGQGANERLFF.

With regard to this clone: The genes are named according to mouse. The read terminates 1 residue ahead of where the CDR3 ends, so the germline J gene completes it. The J gene is TRBJ1-3, the V gene TRBV3; a weak D match, TRBD1 (5 bases). CDR3 length: 14 residues. The V gene's germline CDR1 is SNHLY and CDR2 FYNGKV (reference sequence). The V end lost 4 bases, the J end lost 0 bases, and 7 bases lay between the germline ends. CDR3 sequence: CASSSRVSGNTLYF. CDR3 bases read: TGTGCCAGCAGCTCCAGGGTTTCTGGAAATACGCTCTAT.

Comments on this clone: All gene names here are mouse names. The read falls 1 residue short of the CDR3 end, and the missing part is taken from the germline J gene. The rearrangement links TRBV3 to TRBJ1-4, with a possible D match to TRBD1 (6 bases). CDR1 is SNHLY and CDR2 is FYNGKV in the germline V gene (reference sequence). The ends were cut back, 6 bases at V and 2 bases at J, with 10 bases in the middle. This CDR3 has 14 amino acids. The CDR3 sequence is CASRPGQSNERLFF. Partial CDR3 DNA: TGTGCCAGCAGGCCGGGACAATCCAACGAAAGATTATTT. Based on the CDR3 plus reference TRBV3 and TRBJ1-4, the full variable domain is GPKVLQIPSHQIIDMGQMVTLNCDPVSNHLYFYWYKQILGQQMEFLVNFYNGKVMEKSKLFKDQFSVERPDGSYFTLKIQPTALEDSAVYFCASRPGQSNERLFFGHGTKLSVL.

The count of this clone is one. Mouse germline and gene names are used. The DNA read from the CDR3 is TGTGCCAGCAGTCCAGATAATTCGCCCCTCTAC. The encoded protein is CASSPDNSPLY. The entire CDR3 reads CASSPDNSPLYF. V gene TRBV26 combines with J gene TRBJ1-6; D not certain. From the germline J gene comes the end of the CDR3, since the read stops 1 residue before it. TRBJ1-6 qualifies as an ORF whose function is uncertain. Trimming removed 4 bases from V and 5 bases from J, with 3 bases in between. This CDR3 comprises 12 residues. Germline assignment: CDR1 KGHPV and CDR2 FQNQEV (reference sequence).

A note on this clone: Germline and genes: mouse. The CDR3 end falls 1 residue outside the read, so it is completed with the germline J gene. V is TRBV13-2 and J is TRBJ1-4; D is uncertain. The CDR3 sequence is 13 residues long. Germline loops: CDR1 NNHNN, CDR2 SYGAGS (reference sequence). The CDR3 loop reads CAAVMHNNERLFF. The DNA read from the CDR3 is TGTGCAGCGGTGATGCACAACAACGAAAGATTATTT.